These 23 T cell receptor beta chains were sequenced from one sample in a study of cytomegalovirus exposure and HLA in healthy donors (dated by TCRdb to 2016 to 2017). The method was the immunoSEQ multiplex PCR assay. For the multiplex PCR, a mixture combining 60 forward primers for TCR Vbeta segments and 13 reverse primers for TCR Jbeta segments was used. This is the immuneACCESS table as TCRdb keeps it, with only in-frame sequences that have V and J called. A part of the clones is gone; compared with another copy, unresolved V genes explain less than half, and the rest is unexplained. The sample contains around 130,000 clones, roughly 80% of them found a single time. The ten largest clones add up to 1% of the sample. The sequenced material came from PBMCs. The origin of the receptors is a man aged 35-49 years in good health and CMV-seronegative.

The CDR3 loop reads CASSLYWNTGELFF. CDR3 sequence (DNA): TGTGCCAGCAGCTTATATTGGAACACCGGGGAGCTGTTTTTT. The gene calls are TRBV11-1 and TRBJ2-2; D not resolved. V gave up 2 bases and J gave up 1 base, with 5 bases separating them. Germline-derived CDR1 and CDR2 are SGHAT and FQDESV (reference sequence). The CDR3 extends over 14 amino acids.

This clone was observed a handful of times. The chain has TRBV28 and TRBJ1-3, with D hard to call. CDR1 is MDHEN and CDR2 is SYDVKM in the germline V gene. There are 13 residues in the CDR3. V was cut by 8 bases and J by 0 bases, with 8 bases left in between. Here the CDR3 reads CASLYPSGNTIYF. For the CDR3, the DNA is TGTGCCAGCCTCTACCCCTCTGGAAACACCATATATTTT.

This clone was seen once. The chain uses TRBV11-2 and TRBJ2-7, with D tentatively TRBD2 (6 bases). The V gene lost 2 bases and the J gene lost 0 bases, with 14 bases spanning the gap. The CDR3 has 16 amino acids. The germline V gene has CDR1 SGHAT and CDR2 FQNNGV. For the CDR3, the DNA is TGTGCCAGCAGCTTATCAGGGCTAGCGAGCTCCTACGAGCAGTACTTC. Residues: CASSLSGLASSYEQYF.

CDR3 loop: CASSPLGQSGNIQYF. The CDR3 nucleotides read TGTGCCAGCTCACCATTGGGACAGTCGGGGAACATTCAGTACTTC. The rearrangement joins TRBV18 to TRBJ2-4; TRBD1 matches at 7 bases. The CDR3 is 15 residues long. V gave up 2 bases and J gave up 7 bases; unmatched junction bases: 8. Germline V gene lookup returns CDR1 KGHSH and CDR2 LQKENI.

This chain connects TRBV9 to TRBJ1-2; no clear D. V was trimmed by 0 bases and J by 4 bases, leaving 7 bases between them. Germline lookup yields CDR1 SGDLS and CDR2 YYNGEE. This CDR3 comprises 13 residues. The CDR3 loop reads CASSVVPGYGYTF. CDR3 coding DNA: TGTGCCAGCAGCGTAGTTCCAGGCTATGGCTACACCTTC.

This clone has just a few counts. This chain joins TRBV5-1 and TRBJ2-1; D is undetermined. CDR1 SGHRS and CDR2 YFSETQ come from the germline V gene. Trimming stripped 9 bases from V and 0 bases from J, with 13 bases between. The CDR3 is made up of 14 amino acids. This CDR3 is CATKTGGSYNEQFF. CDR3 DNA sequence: TGCGCCACCAAAACGGGTGGCTCCTACAATGAGCAGTTCTTC.

This chain's CDR3 is CASSPGQDSYEQYF. The CDR3, as DNA: TGTGCCAGCAGCCCGGGACAGGACTCCTACGAGCAGTACTTC. The chain combines TRBV7-7 with TRBJ2-7, with 8 bases matching TRBD1. Germline V CDR1 and CDR2: SSHAT, FNYEAQ (reference sequence). V shed 5 bases and J 0 bases; nucleotides not matched to a gene: 3. CDR3 size: 14 residues.

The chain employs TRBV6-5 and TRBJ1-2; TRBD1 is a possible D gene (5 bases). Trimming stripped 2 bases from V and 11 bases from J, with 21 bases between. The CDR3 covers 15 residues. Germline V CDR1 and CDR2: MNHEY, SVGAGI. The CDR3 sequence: CASSYPGDPIRSYTF. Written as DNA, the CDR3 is TGTGCCAGCAGTTACCCGGGGGATCCAATAAGGTCGTACACCTTC.

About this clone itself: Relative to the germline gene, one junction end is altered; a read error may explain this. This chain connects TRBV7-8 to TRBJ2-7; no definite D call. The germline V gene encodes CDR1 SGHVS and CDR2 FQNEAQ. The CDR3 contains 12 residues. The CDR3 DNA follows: TGTGCCAGCAGCCTCCTGATCTACGAGAAGTACTTC. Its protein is CASSLLIYEKYF.

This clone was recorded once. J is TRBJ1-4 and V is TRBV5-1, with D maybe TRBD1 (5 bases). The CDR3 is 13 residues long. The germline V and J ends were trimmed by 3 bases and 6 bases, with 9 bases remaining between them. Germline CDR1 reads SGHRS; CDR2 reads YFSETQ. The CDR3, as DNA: TGCGCCAGCAGCTGGGGGGGGGATGAAAAACTGTTTTTT. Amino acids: CASSWGGDEKLFF. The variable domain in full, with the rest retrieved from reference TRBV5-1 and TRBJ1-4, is KAGVTQTPRYLIKTRGQQVTLSCSPISGHRSVSWYQQTPGQGLQFLFEYFSETQRNKGNFPGRFSGRQFSNSRSEMNVSTLELGDSALYLCASSWGGDEKLFFGSGTQLSVL.

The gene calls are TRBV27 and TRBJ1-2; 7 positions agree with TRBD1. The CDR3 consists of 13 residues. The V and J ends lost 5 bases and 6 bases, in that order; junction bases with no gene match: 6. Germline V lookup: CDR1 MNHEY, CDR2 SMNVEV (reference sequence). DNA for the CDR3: TGTGCCAGCAGTCTTACAGGGGTTCATGGCTACACCTTC. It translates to CASSLTGVHGYTF.

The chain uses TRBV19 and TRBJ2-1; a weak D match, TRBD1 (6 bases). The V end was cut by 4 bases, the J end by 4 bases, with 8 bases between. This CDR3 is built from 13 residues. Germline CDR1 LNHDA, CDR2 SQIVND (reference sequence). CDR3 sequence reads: CASSKDRYNEQFF. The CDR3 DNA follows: TGTGCCAGTAGTAAGGACAGATACAATGAGCAGTTCTTC.

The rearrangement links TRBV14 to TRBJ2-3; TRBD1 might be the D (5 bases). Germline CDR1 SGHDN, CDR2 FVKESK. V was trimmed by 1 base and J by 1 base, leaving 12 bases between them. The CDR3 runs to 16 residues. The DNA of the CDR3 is TGTGCCAGCAGCCAAGGCGTGCCCAGGGGCACAGATACGCAGTATTTT. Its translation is CASSQGVPRGTDTQYF.

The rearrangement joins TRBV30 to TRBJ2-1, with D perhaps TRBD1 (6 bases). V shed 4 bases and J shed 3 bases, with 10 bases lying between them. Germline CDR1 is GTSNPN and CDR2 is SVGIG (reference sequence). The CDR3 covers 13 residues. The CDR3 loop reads CAWKKGVYNEQFF. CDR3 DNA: TGTGCCTGGAAAAAGGGGGTCTACAATGAGCAGTTCTTC.

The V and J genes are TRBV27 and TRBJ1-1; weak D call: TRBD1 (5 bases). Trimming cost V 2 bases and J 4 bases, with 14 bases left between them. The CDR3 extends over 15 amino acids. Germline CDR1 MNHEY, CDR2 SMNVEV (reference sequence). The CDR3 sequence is CASSLRAGWTTEAFF. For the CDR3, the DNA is TGTGCCAGCAGTTTACGGGCAGGGTGGACCACTGAAGCTTTCTTT.

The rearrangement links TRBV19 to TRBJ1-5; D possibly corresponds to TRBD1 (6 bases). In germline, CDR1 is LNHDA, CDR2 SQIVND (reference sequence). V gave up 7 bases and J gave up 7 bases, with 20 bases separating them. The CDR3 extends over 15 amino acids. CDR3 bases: TGTGCCAGTACCATATCTTTAGGGGGTTGGCAGCCCCAGCATTTT. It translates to CASTISLGGWQPQHF. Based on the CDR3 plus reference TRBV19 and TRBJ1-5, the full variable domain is DGGITQSPKYLFRKEGQNVTLSCEQNLNHDAMYWYRQDPGQGLRLIYYSQIVNDFQKGDIAEGYSVSREKKESFPLTVTSAQKNPTAFYLCASTISLGGWQPQHFGDGTRLSIL.

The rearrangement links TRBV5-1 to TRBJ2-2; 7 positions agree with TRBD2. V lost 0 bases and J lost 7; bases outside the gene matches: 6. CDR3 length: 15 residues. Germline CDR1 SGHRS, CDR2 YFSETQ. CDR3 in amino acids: CASSLASGAVGELFF. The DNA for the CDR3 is TGCGCCAGCAGCTTGGCTAGCGGAGCGGTCGGGGAGCTGTTTTTT.

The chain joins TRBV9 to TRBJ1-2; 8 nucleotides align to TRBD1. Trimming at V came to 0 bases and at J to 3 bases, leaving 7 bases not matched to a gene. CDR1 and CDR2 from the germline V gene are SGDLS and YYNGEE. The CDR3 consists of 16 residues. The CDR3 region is CASSVASGQGHYGYTF. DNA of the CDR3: TGTGCCAGCAGCGTAGCCTCCGGACAGGGCCACTATGGCTACACCTTC.

CDR3 nucleotide sequence: TGTGCCAGCAGCCAAGCCACGACGGGTAATGAGCAGTTCTTC. It codes for CASSQATTGNEQFF. The genes are TRBV14 and TRBJ2-1; no firm D call. CDR3 length equals 14 residues. Germline V gene lookup returns CDR1 SGHDN and CDR2 FVKESK. The V end lost 1 base, the J end lost 7 bases, and 11 bases lay between the germline ends.

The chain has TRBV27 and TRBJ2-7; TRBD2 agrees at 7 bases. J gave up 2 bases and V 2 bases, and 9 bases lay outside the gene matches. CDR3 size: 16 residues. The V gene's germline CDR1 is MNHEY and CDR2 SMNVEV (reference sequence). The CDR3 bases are TGTGCCAGCAGTTTAAGCTTGGCGGGACTAACCTACGAGCAGTACTTC. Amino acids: CASSLSLAGLTYEQYF.

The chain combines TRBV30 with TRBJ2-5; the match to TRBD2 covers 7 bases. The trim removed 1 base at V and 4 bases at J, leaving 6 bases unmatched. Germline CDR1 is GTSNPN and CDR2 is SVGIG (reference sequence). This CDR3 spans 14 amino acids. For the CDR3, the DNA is TGTGCCTGGAGTGGGGGGTGGGGGGGAGAGACCCAGTACTTC. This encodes CAWSGGWGGETQYF.

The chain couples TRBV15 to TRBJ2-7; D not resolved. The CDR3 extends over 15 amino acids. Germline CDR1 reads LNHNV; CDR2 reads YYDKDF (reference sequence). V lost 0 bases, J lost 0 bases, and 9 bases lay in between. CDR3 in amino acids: CATSRDGTDSYEQYF. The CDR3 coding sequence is TGTGCCACCAGCAGAGATGGAACAGACTCCTACGAGCAGTACTTC.

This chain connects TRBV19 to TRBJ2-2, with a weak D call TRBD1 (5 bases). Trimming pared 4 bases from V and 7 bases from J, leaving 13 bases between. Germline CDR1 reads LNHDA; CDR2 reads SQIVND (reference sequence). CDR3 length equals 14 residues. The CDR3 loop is CASSSSDRNGELFF. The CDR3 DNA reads TGTGCCAGTAGTAGCAGTGACAGAAACGGGGAGCTGTTTTTT.